One and the same sample provided the 26 T cell receptor beta chains below, sequenced in a study of vaccination and CD4 T cells after COVID-19. Documented treatment: roughly 10-day PBMC culture with coronavirus spike peptide pools or control peptides (ViraFEST assay). The Oncomine TCR Beta short-read assay was what sequenced the DNA obtained from cultured CD4+ T cells. TCRdb independently ran MiXCR on the PCR reads; one entry per CDR3 protein. The sample yields 10,000 to 15,000 distinct CDR3 sequences, 50% seen once. Their recognized antigens are unknown. Sequencing input: CD4+ T cells from blood, cultured in vitro. These receptors were obtained from a human donor who had recovered from COVID-19.

The chain is built from TRBV11-3 and TRBJ1-4, with D possibly being TRBD1 (5 bases). This CDR3 has 16 amino acids. V dropped 5 bases and J dropped 3 bases, with 16 bases sitting between them. Germline CDR1 and CDR2: SGHNT and YENEEA. The chain's CDR3 is CASSGSFEGANEKLFF. CDR3 coding DNA: TGTGCCAGCAGCGGTTCCTTCGAAGGGGCTAATGAAAAACTGTTTTTT.

This clonotype showed up just a few times. The genes are TRBV7-2 and TRBJ1-1; possible D gene TRBD1, 5 bases. The length of the CDR3 is 17 residues. Germline loops: CDR1 SGHTA, CDR2 FQGNSA. Between the trimmed V and J ends, which lost 5 bases and 5 bases, there was a span of 24 bases. CDR3 residues: CASSPLIRPARGTEAFF. CDR3 sequence (DNA): TGTGCCAGCAGCCCCCTCATTCGCCCTGCAAGGGGTACTGAAGCTTTCTTT.

V and J are TRBV5-6 and TRBJ1-1, with 7 bases that match TRBD1. The CDR3 is made up of 14 amino acids. CDR1 is SGHDT and CDR2 is YYEEEE in the germline V gene. Trimming removed 6 bases from V and 3 bases from J; junction bases left unmatched: 8. In nucleotides, the CDR3 is TGTGCCAGCACCCTGACAGGGCCGGACACTGAAGCTTTCTTT. Translated: CASTLTGPDTEAFF.

The chain links TRBV7-6 to TRBJ1-4; 8 bases are a match to TRBD1. Germline-derived CDR1 and CDR2 are SGHVS and FNYEAQ. There are 17 residues in the CDR3. V was clipped by 3 bases and J by 6 bases; unmatched bases: 12. The CDR3: CASSLEAFPGQDEKLFF. The DNA of the CDR3 is TGTGCCAGCAGCTTGGAAGCTTTCCCGGGACAGGATGAAAAACTGTTTTTT.

A note on this clonotype: This may stem from a read error, because a much larger clone lies one nucleotide away. The final CDR3 position lacks the conserved phenylalanine or tryptophan, pointing to a likely read error. J is TRBJ1-2 and V is TRBV20-1; D is ambiguous. Trimming took off 0 bases at V and 5 bases at J, with 7 bases between the two ends. The CDR3 runs to 12 residues. Per germline, CDR1 DFQATT and CDR2 SNEGSKA (reference sequence). CDR3 DNA sequence: TGCAGTGCTAGAGAATTAGGTTATGGCTACACCTCC. It translates to CSARELGYGYTS.

This clonotype has only a few counts. The chain carries TRBV20-1 and TRBJ1-1; D unresolved. Between the trimmed V and J ends, which lost 1 base and 0 bases, there was a span of 6 bases. CDR1 and CDR2 (germline): DFQATT, SNEGSKA (reference sequence). This CDR3 spans 13 amino acids. In nucleotides, the CDR3 is TGCAGTGCTAGAGGTACCGTGAACACTGAAGCTTTCTTT. This sequence encodes CSARGTVNTEAFF.

This clonotype is a singleton in its sample. This chain connects TRBV6-5 to TRBJ2-7; D uncertain. This CDR3 has 14 residues. Germline-derived CDR1 and CDR2 are MNHEY and SVGAGI. Trimming pared 0 bases from V and 5 bases from J, leaving 11 bases between. The CDR3 protein is CASSYSTKAHEQYF. The CDR3 DNA reads TGTGCCAGCAGTTACTCGACCAAAGCCCACGAGCAGTACTTC.

This clonotype turned up a few times. V is TRBV20-1 and J is TRBJ2-1, with D possibly being TRBD2 (6 bases). From germline, CDR1 is DFQATT and CDR2 SNEGSKA (reference sequence). With 3 bases removed from V and 1 base from J, the gap between germline ends came to 7 bases. The CDR3 runs to 13 residues. CDR3 nucleotide sequence: TGCAGTGCTAGCGGGGGTTCCTACAATGAGCAGTTCTTC. It is translated as CSASGGSYNEQFF.

The chain joins TRBV27 to TRBJ2-7; 8 nucleotides line up with TRBD2. This CDR3 is 15 amino acids long. V was pared by 5 bases and J by 0 bases, with 6 bases of the junction left unmatched. The germline V gene has CDR1 MNHEY and CDR2 SMNVEV (reference sequence). For the CDR3, the DNA is TGTGCCAGCAGTACCTTAGCGGGGTACTCCTACGAGCAGTACTTC. Amino acid sequence: CASSTLAGYSYEQYF.

The V and J genes are TRBV2 and TRBJ1-5; D is perhaps TRBD1 (5 bases). V dropped 8 bases and J dropped 3 bases, with 11 bases sitting between them. Looked up from germline, CDR1 is SNHLY and CDR2 is FYNNEI. The length of the CDR3 is 13 residues. This CDR3 is CASGAEYNQPQHF. Here the CDR3 DNA reads TGTGCCAGCGGGGCGGAATACAATCAGCCCCAGCATTTT.

The V call is TRBV27, the J call TRBJ2-3; 11 positions match TRBD2. The J segment lost 0 bases and the V segment lost 2 bases, leaving 10 bases of the junction unmatched. Germline V gives CDR1 MNHEY, CDR2 SMNVEV (reference sequence). There are 19 residues in the CDR3. In DNA, the CDR3 is TGTGCCAGCAGTTTAATCGGGACTAGCGGAGTTTCTAGCACAGATACGCAGTATTTT. Translating gives CASSLIGTSGVSSTDTQYF.

This clonotype has a handful of counts. The chain has TRBV7-2 and TRBJ2-3, with TRBD1 matching over 12 bases. The V gene's germline CDR1 is SGHTA and CDR2 FQGNSA. Trimming cost V 1 base and J 3 bases; bases outside gene matches: 11. The CDR3 sequence is 19 residues long. This CDR3 is CASSLGGQGARYGTDTQYF. The CDR3 coding sequence is TGTGCCAGCAGCTTAGGGGGACAGGGGGCGCGGTACGGTACAGATACGCAGTATTTT.

The chain recombines TRBV20-1 with TRBJ1-2; D is unresolved. The V end was cut by 6 bases, the J end by 2 bases, with 16 bases between. From germline, CDR1 is DFQATT and CDR2 SNEGSKA (reference sequence). This CDR3 comprises 14 residues. The DNA of the CDR3 is TGCAGTGCCACCCGTAGGGAGGGAAACTATGGCTACACCTTC. The encoded protein is CSATRREGNYGYTF.

The V and J genes are TRBV6-1 and TRBJ1-2; 8 bases align to TRBD1. The V and J ends lost 8 bases and 0 bases, in that order; junction bases with no gene match: 5. This CDR3 comprises 14 residues. CDR1 and CDR2 (germline): MNHNS, SASEGT. CDR3 residues: CASGRTGSNYGYTF. CDR3 coding DNA: TGTGCCAGCGGACGGACAGGGTCTAACTATGGCTACACCTTC.

This clonotype showed up just a few times. The chain couples TRBV12-3 or TRBV12-4 to TRBJ1-2; D is possibly TRBD1 (6 bases). V gave up 5 bases and J gave up 0 bases, with 13 bases separating them. This CDR3 comprises 15 residues. The CDR3 nucleotides are TGTGCCAGCAGTACACCGACAGGTTCTAACTATGGCTACACCTTC. Translation: CASSTPTGSNYGYTF.

CDR3: CASSLALDHTPRVNQPQHF. The CDR3 DNA follows: TGCGCCAGCAGCTTGGCTCTCGATCATACCCCCAGGGTCAATCAGCCCCAGCATTTT. The chain has TRBV5-1 and TRBJ1-5; D possibly corresponds to TRBD1 (5 bases). The CDR3 loop spans 19 amino acids. Trimming shortened V by 0 bases and J by 3 bases, and 22 bases separated the two germline ends. CDR1 is SGHRS, CDR2 YFSETQ, per germline.

The gene calls are TRBV19 and TRBJ1-6; no clear D. Germline CDR1 is LNHDA and CDR2 is SQIVND (reference sequence). CDR3 length: 13 amino acids. V lost 3 bases and J lost 10, with 10 bases in between. CDR3 residues: CASSMSGFSPLHF. The CDR3, as DNA: TGTGCCAGTAGTATGTCGGGTTTCTCACCCCTCCACTTT.

There are a few counts of this clonotype. Here the CDR3 reads CASSSRDKSGTEAFF. CDR3 DNA sequence: TGTGCCAGCAGTAGCCGGGACAAGAGCGGGACTGAAGCTTTCTTT. V gene TRBV6-2 or TRBV6-3 combines with J gene TRBJ1-1; a weak D match, TRBD1 (6 bases). The V end was cut by 5 bases, the J end by 5 bases, with 18 bases between. CDR1 MNHEY and CDR2 SVGEGT come from the germline V gene. This CDR3 contains 15 residues.

This chain links TRBV7-9 with TRBJ2-7, with no clear D. Trimming shortened V by 5 bases and J by 2 bases, and 13 bases separated the two germline ends. The V gene's germline CDR1 is SEHNR and CDR2 FQNEAQ (reference sequence). This CDR3 contains 14 residues. The CDR3 spells CASSREAQTYEQYF. Here the CDR3 DNA reads TGTGCCAGCAGCCGAGAGGCCCAAACCTACGAGCAGTACTTC.

CDR3 nucleotide sequence: TGTGCCAGCAGCTACAGGGACTACGAGCAGTACTTC. This sequence encodes CASSYRDYEQYF. V usage is TRBV11-3 and J usage is TRBJ2-7, with a possible D match to TRBD1 (6 bases). V dropped 4 bases and J dropped 3 bases, with 7 bases sitting between them. Looked up from germline, CDR1 is SGHNT and CDR2 is YENEEA. The CDR3 consists of 12 residues.

V usage is TRBV2 and J usage is TRBJ2-5; 11 nucleotides agree with TRBD2. CDR1 SNHLY and CDR2 FYNNEI come from the germline V gene. The CDR3 length is 15 residues. With 4 bases clipped from V and 2 bases from J, the junction kept 3 bases outside the gene matches. CDR3 sequence (DNA): TGTGCCAGCAGTGTAGCGGGGGGGCCTCAAGAGACCCAGTACTTC. Translation gives CASSVAGGPQETQYF.

This clonotype was observed a few times. CDR3 nucleotides: TGTGCCAGTAGCGACGGGGGCACGCCGATCTATGGCTACACCTTC. Protein sequence: CASSDGGTPIYGYTF. The genes are TRBV19 and TRBJ1-2, with D perhaps TRBD1 (6 bases). The CDR3 runs 15 residues. Per germline, CDR1 LNHDA and CDR2 SQIVND (reference sequence). V lost 6 bases to trimming and J lost 4 bases, with 18 bases between them. Variable domain in full (rest from reference TRBV19 and TRBJ1-2): DGGITQSPKYLFRKEGQNVTLSCEQNLNHDAMYWYRQDPGQGLRLIYYSQIVNDFQKGDIAEGYSVSREKKESFPLTVTSAQKNPTAFYLCASSDGGTPIYGYTFGSGTRLTVV.

By share, this clonotype ranks as medium-sized (0.01 to 0.1%). The J gene is TRBJ1-1, the V gene TRBV19; TRBD1 matches at 11 bases. Germline V lookup: CDR1 LNHDA, CDR2 SQIVND (reference sequence). This CDR3 contains 15 residues. J lost 0 bases, V lost 8 bases, and 5 bases had no gene match. CDR3 in amino acids: CASLGTGGVNTEAFF. The CDR3, as DNA: TGTGCCAGTCTCGGGACAGGGGGGGTGAACACTGAAGCTTTCTTT.

V usage is TRBV5-4 and J usage is TRBJ2-1; 11 bases are shared with TRBD2. After removal of 6 bases from V and 12 bases from J, the junction contained 11 bases not matched to a gene. This CDR3 has 14 residues. Per germline, CDR1 SGHNT and CDR2 YYREEE (reference sequence). The CDR3 DNA reads as TGTGCCAGCAACGGGGCGGTAGCGGGGGGGCCGCAGTTCTTC. Its translation: CASNGAVAGGPQFF.

This clonotype was counted between two and nine times. The chain carries TRBV10-3 and TRBJ2-1; TRBD1 matches at 10 bases. With V trimmed by 6 bases and J by 7 bases, 6 bases remained unmatched. Germline CDR1 and CDR2: ENHRY and SYGVKD. CDR3 length: 14 residues. The CDR3 region is CAISGQGVSNEQFF. CDR3 in DNA: TGTGCCATCAGCGGACAGGGGGTATCGAATGAGCAGTTCTTC.

This chain uses TRBV28 with TRBJ2-7; no clear D gene. CDR3 length: 12 amino acids. Trimming stripped 5 bases from V and 4 bases from J, with 9 bases between. Germline CDR1 reads MDHEN; CDR2 reads SYDVKM. The CDR3 DNA is TGTGCCAGCAGTCCGCGTAGGTACGAGCAGTACTTC. It translates to CASSPRRYEQYF. Full variable domain (outside the CDR3, taken from reference TRBV28 and TRBJ2-7): DVKVTQSSRYLVKRTGEKVFLECVQDMDHENMFWYRQDPGLGLRLIYFSYDVKMKEKGDIPEGYSVSREKKERFSLILESASTNQTSMYLCASSPRRYEQYFGPGTRLTVT.